This entry is about one TCR beta chain. The CDR3 extends over 17 amino acids. The germline V gene has CDR1 SGHTS and CDR2 YDEGEE. V shed 2 bases and J shed 1 base, with 18 bases lying between them. These data are taken from a study of blood T cell repertoires in COVID-19. TCRdb's copy holds only in-frame clones and misses some; the assay was immunoSEQ multiplex PCR. The sample has about 290,000 clones, 89% seen once. Participants were placed into cohorts based on the clinical history they reported. This TCR derives from a woman between 35 and 50 years old who had recovered from COVID-19. The V and J genes are TRBV5-8 and TRBJ1-1; TRBD1 might be the D (6 bases). Sequencing input: PBMCs or T cells enriched from blood (not recorded which). CDR3: CASSFYPPTGRNTEAFF. CDR3 nucleotide sequence: TGTGCCAGCAGCTTTTACCCTCCTACAGGGAGGAACACTGAAGCTTTCTTT.